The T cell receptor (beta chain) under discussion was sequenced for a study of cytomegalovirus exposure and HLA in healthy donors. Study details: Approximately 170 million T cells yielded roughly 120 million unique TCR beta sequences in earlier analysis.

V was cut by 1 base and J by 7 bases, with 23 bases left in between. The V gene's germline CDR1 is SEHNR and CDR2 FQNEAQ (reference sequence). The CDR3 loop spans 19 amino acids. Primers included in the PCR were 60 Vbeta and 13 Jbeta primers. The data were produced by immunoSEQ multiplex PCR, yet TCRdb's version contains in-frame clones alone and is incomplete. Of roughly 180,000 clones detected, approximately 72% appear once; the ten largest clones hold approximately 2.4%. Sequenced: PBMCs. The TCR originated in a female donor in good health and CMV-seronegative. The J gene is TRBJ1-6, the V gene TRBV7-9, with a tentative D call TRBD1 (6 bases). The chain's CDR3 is CASSLVDRSLLGRNSPLHF. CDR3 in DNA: TGTGCCAGCAGCTTAGTAGACAGGAGCTTACTCGGCCGGAATTCACCCCTCCACTTT.